The rows below give T cell receptor beta chains drawn from one sample of a study of blood T cell repertoires in COVID-19. TCRdb's copy holds only in-frame clones and misses some; the assay was immunoSEQ multiplex PCR. The sample consists of around 86,000 clones, over 80% of them appearing once. The sequencing input was peripheral blood. These receptors were collected from a woman of 80 years or more with acute or convalescent COVID-19. CDR3s include the opening cysteine and the closing phenylalanine or tryptophan.

V gene: TRBV19
CDR3 protein: CASRPGTGSLREQYF

V gene: TRBV28
CDR3 protein: CASSFTGARNQPQHF

V gene: TRBV3-1/TRBV3-2
CDR3 protein: CASSRGQGTAEAFF

V gene: TRBV6-1
CDR3 protein: CASTLTGLYQPQHF

V gene: TRBV24-1
CDR3 protein: CATSDTGTVNQPQHF

V gene: TRBV7-9
CDR3 protein: CASSTERSYEQFF

V gene: TRBV19
CDR3 protein: CASRRGGNTEAFF

V gene: TRBV10-3
CDR3 protein: CAISQVSHPYEQYF

V gene: TRBV5-6
CDR3 protein: CASSLSGAGGGQFF

V gene: TRBV7-9
CDR3 protein: CASSRSAVPGEQYF

V gene: TRBV12-3/TRBV12-4
CDR3 protein: CASSSYTSPLHF

V gene: TRBV10-3
CDR3 protein: CAISARTGTDYGYTF

V gene: TRBV2
CDR3 protein: CASSLLVASYEQYF

V gene: TRBV7-3
CDR3 protein: CASSLTDTQYF

V gene: TRBV27
CDR3 protein: CASGQGRANEKLFF

V gene: TRBV6-5
CDR3 protein: CASSSQQGAAQYF

V gene: TRBV4-3
CDR3 protein: CASSQAASGSGTDTQYF

V gene: TRBV30
CDR3 protein: CAWNMDSEDGYTF

V gene: TRBV2
CDR3 protein: CASSLRDRVIAGDTGELFF

V gene: TRBV29-1
CDR3 protein: CSVEERLAGDNEQFF

V gene: TRBV7-3
CDR3 protein: CASSLNGLQETQYF

V gene: TRBV3-1/TRBV3-2
CDR3 protein: CASSQDGGGTQRASSYEQYF

V gene: TRBV3-1/TRBV3-2
CDR3 protein: CASSQESGIGEKLFF

V gene: TRBV28
CDR3 protein: CASTPWGSAFNEQFF

V gene: TRBV4-1
CDR3 protein: CASSQAWDRMDYGYTF

V gene: TRBV7-9
CDR3 protein: CASSILAGVTFF

V gene: TRBV3-1/TRBV3-2
CDR3 protein: CASSPMIGDQPQHF

V gene: TRBV10-3
CDR3 protein: CAISESTNSPDTQYF

V gene: TRBV2
CDR3 protein: CASSRVQGGYSNQPQHF

V gene: TRBV7-2
CDR3 protein: CASSSDLGHFQETQYF

V gene: TRBV6-2/TRBV6-3
CDR3 protein: CASSYLRSEAATYEQYF

V gene: TRBV18
CDR3 protein: CASSPGRNGYTF

V gene: TRBV30
CDR3 protein: CAWTGGGTPGELFF

V gene: TRBV7-2
CDR3 protein: CASSLETYYTGELFF

V gene: TRBV18
CDR3 protein: CASSPMGPAGANVLTF

V gene: TRBV6-4
CDR3 protein: CANPVGQRGTYEQYF

V gene: TRBV6-2/TRBV6-3
CDR3 protein: CASSYSSLAGGVETQYF

V gene: TRBV18
CDR3 protein: CASSSTGGDQPQHF

V gene: TRBV2
CDR3 protein: CASGADSSYNEQFF

V gene: TRBV6-2/TRBV6-3
CDR3 protein: CASSLTGYMDEQYF

V gene: TRBV11-3
CDR3 protein: CASSLGEGWHNEQFF